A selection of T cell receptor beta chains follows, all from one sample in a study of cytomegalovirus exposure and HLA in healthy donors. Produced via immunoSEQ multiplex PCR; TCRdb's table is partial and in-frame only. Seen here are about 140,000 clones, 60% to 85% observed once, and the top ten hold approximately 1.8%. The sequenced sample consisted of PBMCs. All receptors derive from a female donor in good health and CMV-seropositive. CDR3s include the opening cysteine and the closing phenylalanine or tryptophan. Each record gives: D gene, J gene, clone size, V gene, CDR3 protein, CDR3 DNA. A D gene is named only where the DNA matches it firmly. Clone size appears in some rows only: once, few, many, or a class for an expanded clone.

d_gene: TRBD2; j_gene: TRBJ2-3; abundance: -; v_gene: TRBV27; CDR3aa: CASSPGGSDTQYF; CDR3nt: TGTGCCAGCAGTCCGGGAGGGTCAGATACGCAGTATTTT
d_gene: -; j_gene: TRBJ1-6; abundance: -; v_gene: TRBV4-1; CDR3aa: CASSPGAERSYSPLHF; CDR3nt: TGCGCCAGCAGCCCAGGGGCGGAAAGGAGTTATTCACCCCTCCACTTT
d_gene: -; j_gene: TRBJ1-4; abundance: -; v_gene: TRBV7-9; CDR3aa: CASSLQGYEKLFF; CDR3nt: TGTGCCAGCAGCCTCCAGGGATATGAAAAACTGTTTTTT
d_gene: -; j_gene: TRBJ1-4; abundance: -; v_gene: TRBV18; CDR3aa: CASSPRGAGEKLFF; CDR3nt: TGTGCCAGCTCACCCCGGGGGGCTGGTGAAAAACTGTTTTTT
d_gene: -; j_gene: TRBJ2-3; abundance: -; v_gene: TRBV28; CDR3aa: CASSHGETQYF; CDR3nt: TGTGCCAGCAGCCACGGGGAGACGCAGTATTTT
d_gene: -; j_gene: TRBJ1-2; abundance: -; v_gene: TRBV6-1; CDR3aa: CASSLRDFNYGYTF; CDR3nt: TGTGCCAGCTCCCTCAGGGACTTTAACTATGGCTACACCTTC
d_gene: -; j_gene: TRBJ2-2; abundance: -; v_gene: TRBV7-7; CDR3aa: CASSAQGGTGELFF; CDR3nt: TGTGCCAGCAGCGCACAGGGTGGCACCGGGGAGCTGTTTTTT
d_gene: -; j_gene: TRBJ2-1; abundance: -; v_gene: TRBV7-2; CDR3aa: CASSLNPDFYNEQFF; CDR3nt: TGTGCCAGCAGCTTAAACCCGGACTTTTACAATGAGCAGTTCTTC
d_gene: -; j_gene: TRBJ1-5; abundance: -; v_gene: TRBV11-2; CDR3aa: CASSPEWGVDQPQHF; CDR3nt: TGTGCCAGCAGCCCGGAGTGGGGGGTGGATCAGCCCCAGCATTTT
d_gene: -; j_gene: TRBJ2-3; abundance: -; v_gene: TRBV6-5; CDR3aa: CASSYSRQSTDTQYF; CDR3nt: TGTGCCAGCAGTTACTCCCGACAGAGCACAGATACGCAGTATTTT
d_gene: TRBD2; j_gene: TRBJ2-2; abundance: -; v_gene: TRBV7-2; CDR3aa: CASSLAGLVAGELFF; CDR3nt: TGTGCCAGCAGCTTAGCGGGACTAGTAGCCGGGGAGCTGTTTTTT
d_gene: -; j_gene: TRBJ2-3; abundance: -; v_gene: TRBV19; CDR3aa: CASSILTGGGADTQYF; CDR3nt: TGTGCCAGTAGTATTCTCACAGGGGGGGGCGCAGATACGCAGTATTTT
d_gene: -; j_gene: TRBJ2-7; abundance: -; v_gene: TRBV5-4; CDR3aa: CASSSDFQSSYEQYF; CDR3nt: TGTGCCAGCAGCTCGGACTTCCAGAGCTCCTACGAGCAGTACTTC
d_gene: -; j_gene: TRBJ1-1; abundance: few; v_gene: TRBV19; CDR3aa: CASSDTLNTEAFF; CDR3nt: TGTGCCAGTAGTGATACATTGAACACTGAAGCTTTCTTT
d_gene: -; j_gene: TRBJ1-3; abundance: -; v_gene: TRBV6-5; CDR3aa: CASSYSPSFSGNTIYF; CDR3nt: TGTGCCAGCAGTTACTCCCCCTCTTTCTCTGGAAACACCATATATTTT
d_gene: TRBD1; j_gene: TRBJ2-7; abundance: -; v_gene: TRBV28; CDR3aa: CATNPSGTGLSEQYF; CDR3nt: TGTGCCACCAACCCTTCCGGGACAGGTCTGTCCGAGCAGTACTTC
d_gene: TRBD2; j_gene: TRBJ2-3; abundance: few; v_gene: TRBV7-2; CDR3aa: CASSFGLAGGPDTQYF; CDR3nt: TGTGCCAGCAGCTTCGGACTAGCGGGGGGGCCAGATACGCAGTATTTT
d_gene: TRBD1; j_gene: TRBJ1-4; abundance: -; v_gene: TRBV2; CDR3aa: CASRRGQGEEKLFF; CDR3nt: TGTGCCAGCAGGAGGGGACAGGGCGAAGAAAAACTGTTTTTT
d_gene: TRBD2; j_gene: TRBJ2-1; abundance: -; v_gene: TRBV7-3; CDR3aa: CASSPRGLAGGIIEQFF; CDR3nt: TGTGCCAGCAGCCCTCGAGGGCTAGCGGGAGGGATTATTGAGCAGTTCTTC
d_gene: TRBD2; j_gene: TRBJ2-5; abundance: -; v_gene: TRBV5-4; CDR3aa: CASSPVDSGSGETQYF; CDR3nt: TGTGCCAGCAGCCCCGTTGACAGCGGGAGTGGAGAGACCCAGTACTTC
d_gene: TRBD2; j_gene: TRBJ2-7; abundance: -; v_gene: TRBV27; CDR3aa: CASSLLAGYEQYF; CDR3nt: TGTGCCAGCAGTTTACTAGCGGGATACGAGCAGTACTTC
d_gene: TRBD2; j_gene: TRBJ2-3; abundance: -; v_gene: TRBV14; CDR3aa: CASSQIPGLAGTDTQYF; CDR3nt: TGTGCCAGCAGCCAGATACCGGGACTAGCGGGCACAGATACGCAGTATTTT
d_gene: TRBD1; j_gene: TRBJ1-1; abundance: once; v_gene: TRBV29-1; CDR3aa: CSADRGMNTEVFF; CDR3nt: TGCAGCGCGGACAGGGGAATGAACACTGAAGTTTTCTTT
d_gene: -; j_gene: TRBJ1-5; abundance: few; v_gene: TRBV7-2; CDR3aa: CASSLFHSDQPQHF; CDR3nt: TGTGCCAGCAGCTTGTTCCACAGTGATCAGCCCCAGCATTTT
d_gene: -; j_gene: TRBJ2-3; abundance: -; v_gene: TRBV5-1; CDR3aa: CASSLGTPNTDTQYF; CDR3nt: TGCGCCAGCAGCTTGGGGACACCAAACACAGATACGCAGTATTTT
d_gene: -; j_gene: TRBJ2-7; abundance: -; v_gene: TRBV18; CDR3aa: CASSPRQLNEQYF; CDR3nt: TGTGCCAGCTCACCAAGACAGCTAAACGAGCAGTACTTC
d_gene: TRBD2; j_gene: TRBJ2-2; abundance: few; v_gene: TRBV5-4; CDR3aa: CASSTGLAGRELFF; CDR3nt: TGTGCCAGCAGCACGGGACTAGCAGGCCGGGAGCTGTTTTTT
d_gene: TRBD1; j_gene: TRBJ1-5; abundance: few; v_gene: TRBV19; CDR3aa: CATAQGQGAYNQPQHF; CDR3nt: TGTGCCACCGCTCAGGGACAGGGGGCTTACAATCAGCCCCAGCATTTT
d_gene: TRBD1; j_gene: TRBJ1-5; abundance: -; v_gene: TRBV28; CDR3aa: CASSPIRDRGRNQPQHF; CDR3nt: TGTGCCAGCAGCCCAATCCGGGACAGGGGTCGCAATCAGCCCCAGCATTTT
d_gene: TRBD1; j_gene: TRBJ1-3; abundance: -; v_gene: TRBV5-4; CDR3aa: CASSLGQGDTIYF; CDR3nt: TGTGCCAGCAGCTTGGGACAGGGAGACACCATATATTTT
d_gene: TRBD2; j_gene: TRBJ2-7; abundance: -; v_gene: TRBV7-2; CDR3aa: CASSFGGGEQYF; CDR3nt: TGTGCCAGCAGCTTCGGGGGAGGGGAGCAGTACTTC
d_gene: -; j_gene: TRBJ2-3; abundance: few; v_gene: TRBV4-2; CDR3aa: CASSQEPGGLDRLDTQYF; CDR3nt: TGTGCCAGCAGCCAAGAGCCCGGCGGCCTAGATAGGTTAGATACGCAGTATTTT
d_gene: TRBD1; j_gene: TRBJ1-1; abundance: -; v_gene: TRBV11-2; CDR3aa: CASSTRQGNTEAFF; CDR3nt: TGTGCCAGCAGCACACGACAGGGGAACACTGAAGCTTTCTTT
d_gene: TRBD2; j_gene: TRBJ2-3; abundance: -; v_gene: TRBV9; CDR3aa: CASSVGVTSGGLPPGDTQYF; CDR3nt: TGTGCCAGCAGCGTAGGTGTGACTAGCGGGGGACTCCCCCCGGGAGATACGCAGTATTTT
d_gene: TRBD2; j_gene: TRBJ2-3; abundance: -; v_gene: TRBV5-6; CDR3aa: CASSPWTSGSGTQYF; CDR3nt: TGTGCCAGCAGCCCCTGGACTAGCGGGAGTGGTACGCAGTATTTT
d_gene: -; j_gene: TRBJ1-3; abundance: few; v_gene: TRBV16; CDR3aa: CASSQDTRSGNTIYF; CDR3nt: TGTGCCAGCAGCCAAGACACACGCTCTGGAAACACCATATATTTT
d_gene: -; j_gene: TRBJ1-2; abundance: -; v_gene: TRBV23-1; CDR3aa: CASTLDSNYGYTF; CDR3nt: TGCGCCAGCACCCTCGACAGCAACTATGGCTACACCTTC
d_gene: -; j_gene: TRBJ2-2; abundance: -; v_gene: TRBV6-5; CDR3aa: CASSYAEKNTGELFF; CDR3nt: TGTGCCAGCAGTTACGCGGAGAAGAACACCGGGGAGCTGTTTTTT
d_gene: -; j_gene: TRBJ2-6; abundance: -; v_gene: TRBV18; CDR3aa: CASSPLQVSSGANVLTF; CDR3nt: TGTGCCAGCTCACCACTTCAGGTGTCCTCTGGGGCCAACGTCCTGACTTTC
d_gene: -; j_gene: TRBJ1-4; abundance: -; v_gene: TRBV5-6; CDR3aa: CASSLYAGWAEKLFF; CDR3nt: TGTGCCAGCAGCTTGTATGCAGGGTGGGCTGAAAAACTGTTTTTT
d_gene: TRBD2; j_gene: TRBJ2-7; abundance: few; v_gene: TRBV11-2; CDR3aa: CASSPWGLAGGSNEQYF; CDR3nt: TGTGCCAGCAGCCCCTGGGGACTAGCGGGAGGGTCCAACGAGCAGTACTTC
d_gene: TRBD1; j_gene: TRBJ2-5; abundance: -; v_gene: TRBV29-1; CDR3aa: CSAGTALQETQYF; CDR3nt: TGCAGCGCCGGGACAGCACTCCAAGAGACCCAGTACTTC
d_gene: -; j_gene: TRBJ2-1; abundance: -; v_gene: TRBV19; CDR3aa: CASTWGGRNEQFF; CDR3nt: TGTGCCAGTACCTGGGGAGGACGCAATGAGCAGTTCTTC
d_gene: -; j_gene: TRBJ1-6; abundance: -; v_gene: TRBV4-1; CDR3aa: CASSHTRDIPGNSPLHF; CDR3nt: TGCGCCAGCAGCCATACCCGGGACATCCCTGGCAATTCACCCCTCCACTTT
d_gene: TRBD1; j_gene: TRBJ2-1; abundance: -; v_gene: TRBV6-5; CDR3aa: CASSYRDRVYNEQFF; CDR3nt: TGTGCCAGCAGTTACAGGGACAGAGTCTACAATGAGCAGTTCTTC
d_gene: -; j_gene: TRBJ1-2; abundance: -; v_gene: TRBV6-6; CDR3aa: CASSQGAERYGYTF; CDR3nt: TGTGCCAGCTCCCAAGGTGCGGAACGGTATGGCTACACCTTC
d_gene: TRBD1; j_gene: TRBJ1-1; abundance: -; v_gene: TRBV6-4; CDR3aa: CASSVTGARTEAFF; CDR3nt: TGTGCCAGCAGTGTAACAGGGGCGAGGACTGAAGCTTTCTTT
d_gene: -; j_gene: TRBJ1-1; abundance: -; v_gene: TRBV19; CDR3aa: CASSIGAGIDTEAFF; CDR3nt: TGTGCCAGTAGTATTGGTGCGGGGATAGACACTGAAGCTTTCTTT
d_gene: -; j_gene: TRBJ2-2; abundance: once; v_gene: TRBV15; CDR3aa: CATSSGDGRKNTGELFF; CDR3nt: TGTGCCACCAGCAGTGGAGACGGTAGGAAGAACACCGGGGAGCTGTTTTTT
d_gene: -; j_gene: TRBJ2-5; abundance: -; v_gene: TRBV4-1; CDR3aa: CASSQDPSGIQETQYF; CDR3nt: TGCGCCAGCAGCCAAGACCCATCAGGGATCCAAGAGACCCAGTACTTC
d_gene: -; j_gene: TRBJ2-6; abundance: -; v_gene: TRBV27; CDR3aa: CASSPRQISGANVLTF; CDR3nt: TGTGCCAGCAGTCCTCGACAGATCTCTGGGGCCAACGTCCTGACTTTC
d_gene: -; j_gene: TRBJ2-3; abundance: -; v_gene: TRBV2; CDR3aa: CASSEAGDTQYF; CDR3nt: TGTGCCAGCAGTGAAGCCGGAGATACGCAGTATTTT
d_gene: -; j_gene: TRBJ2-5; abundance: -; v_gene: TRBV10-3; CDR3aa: CAISEGREQETQYF; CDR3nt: TGTGCCATCAGTGAGGGTCGGGAGCAAGAGACCCAGTACTTC
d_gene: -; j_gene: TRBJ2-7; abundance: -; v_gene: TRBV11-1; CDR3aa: CASSSLGDLYEQYF; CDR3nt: TGTGCCAGCAGCTCCCTCGGGGATCTTTACGAGCAGTACTTC
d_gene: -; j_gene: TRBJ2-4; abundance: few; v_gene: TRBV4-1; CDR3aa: CASSPRGQGGSLDIQYF; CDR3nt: TGCGCCAGCAGCCCCCGAGGGCAGGGGGGAAGTTTAGACATTCAGTACTTC
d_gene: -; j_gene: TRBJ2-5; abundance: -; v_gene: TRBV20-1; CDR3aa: CSAPGEETQYF; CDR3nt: TGCAGTGCTCCCGGGGAAGAGACCCAGTACTTC
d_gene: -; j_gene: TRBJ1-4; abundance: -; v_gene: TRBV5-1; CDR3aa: CASSFAQSNEKLFF; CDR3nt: TGCGCCAGCAGCTTCGCACAGTCTAATGAAAAACTGTTTTTT
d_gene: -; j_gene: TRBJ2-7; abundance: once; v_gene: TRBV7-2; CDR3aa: CASSSPYYEQYF; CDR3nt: TGTGCCAGCAGCTCCCCCTACTACGAGCAGTACTTC
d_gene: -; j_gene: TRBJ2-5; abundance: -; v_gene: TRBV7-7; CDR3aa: CASSLNPSRRAGETQYF; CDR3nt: TGTGCCAGCAGCCTAAACCCTAGCCGGAGGGCCGGGGAGACCCAGTACTTC